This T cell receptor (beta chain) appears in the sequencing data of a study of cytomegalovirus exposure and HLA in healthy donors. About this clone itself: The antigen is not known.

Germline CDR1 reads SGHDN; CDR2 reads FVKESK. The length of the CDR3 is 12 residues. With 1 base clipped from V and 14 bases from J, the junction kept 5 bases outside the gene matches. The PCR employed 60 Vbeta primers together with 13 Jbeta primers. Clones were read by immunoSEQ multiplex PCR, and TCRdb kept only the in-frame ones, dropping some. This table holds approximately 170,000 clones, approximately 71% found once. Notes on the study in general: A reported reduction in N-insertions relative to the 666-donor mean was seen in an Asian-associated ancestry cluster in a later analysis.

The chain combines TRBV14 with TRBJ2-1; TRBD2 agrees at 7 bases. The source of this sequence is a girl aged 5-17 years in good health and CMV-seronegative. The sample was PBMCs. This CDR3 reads CASSQVPLAEFF. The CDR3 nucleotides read TGTGCCAGCAGCCAAGTACCTCTAGCGGAGTTCTTC.